This TCR beta chain came from a study of cytomegalovirus exposure and HLA in healthy donors. The primer mix had 60 Vbeta and 13 Jbeta primers. Libraries were prepared by immunoSEQ multiplex PCR; TCRdb keeps only in-frame clonotypes and omits some of them. The top ten clones hold around 7% of a sample with approximately 170,000 clones, approximately 77% of them seen once. Sequencing was performed on PBMCs. This receptor was identified in a male donor in good health and CMV-seropositive.

This CDR3 reads CASSLTGFGYGYTF. The CDR3, as DNA: TGTGCCAGTAGCTTGACAGGGTTTGGCTATGGCTACACCTTC. The V gene is TRBV19, the J gene TRBJ1-2, with 7 bases that match TRBD1. The CDR3 runs 14 residues. Germline V gene sequence: CDR1 LNHDA, CDR2 SQIVND (reference sequence). V lost 6 bases and J lost 4; bases outside the gene matches: 8.